The clone carrying this T cell receptor (beta chain) was detected a few times. TCRdb's copy holds only in-frame clones and misses some; the assay was immunoSEQ multiplex PCR. The profile shows 550,000 to 700,000 clones, about 80% of them singletons. The CDR3 consists of 14 residues. Per the germline V gene, CDR1 is SGHAT and CDR2 is FQNNGV. Trimming took off 5 bases at V and 2 bases at J, with 13 bases between the two ends. This record belongs to a study of shared clonotypes between healthy human individuals. The sequenced sample consisted of memory CD4+ T cells sorted from blood. Subset noted: CD45RA-negative fraction. This sequence originates from a woman aged 25-40 years in good health. This sequence joins TRBV11-2 and TRBJ2-7; D ambiguous. CDR3 loop: CASSVSSPPYEQYF. The DNA for the CDR3 is TGTGCCAGCAGCGTATCCTCTCCCCCCTACGAGCAGTACTTC.